The clone carrying this TCR beta chain was seen at least ten times. Its cognate antigen is unknown. MiXCR, run by TCRdb on the multiplex PCR reads, gives a single entry per CDR3 protein. The table lists tens of thousands of distinct CDR3 sequences, roughly 30% of them singletons. The data were taken from a study of breast tumors, draining lymph nodes, adjacent tissues. The study, taken as a whole, reports: Tumor and nontumor repertoires were significantly more similar in luminal-like than in basal-like breast cancer. The lymph node origin of tumor T cells was framed as consistent with a hypothesis, not demonstrated. Compared with lymph nodes, tumors were less diverse; compared with nontumor tissue, more. Data fit most tumor T cells coming from lymph node, expanding in tumor.

Axillary draining lymph nodes of breast cancer patients supplied the node samples. The germline CDR1 and CDR2 sequences are DFQATT and SNEGSKA (reference sequence). CDR3 length: 16 amino acids. The V and J ends lost 1 base and 4 bases, in that order; junction bases with no gene match: 6. V is TRBV20-1 and J is TRBJ2-2, with 10 bases aligning to TRBD2. The specimen sequenced was axillary lymph node tissue. This TCR came from a female donor with breast cancer. Some clones in this sample may be carry-over from other donors' samples. The CDR3 DNA reads TGCAGTGCTAGAGCCCCTAGCGGGAGACCCACCGGGGAGCTGTTTTTT. This codes for CSARAPSGRPTGELFF.